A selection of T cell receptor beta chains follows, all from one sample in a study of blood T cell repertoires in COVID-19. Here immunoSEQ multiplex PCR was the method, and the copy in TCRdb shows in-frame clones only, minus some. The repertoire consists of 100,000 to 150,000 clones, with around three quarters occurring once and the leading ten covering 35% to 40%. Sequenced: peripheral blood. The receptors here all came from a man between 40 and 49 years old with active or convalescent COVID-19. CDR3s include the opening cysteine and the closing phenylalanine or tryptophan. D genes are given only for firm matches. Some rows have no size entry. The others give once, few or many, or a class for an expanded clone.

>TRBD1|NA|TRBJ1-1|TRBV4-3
CASSRVTGFTEAFF
TGCGCCAGCAGCCGAGTGACAGGGTTCACTGAAGCTTTCTTT
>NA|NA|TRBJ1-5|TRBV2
CATSRDSNQPQHF
TGTGCCACGTCCCGGGATAGCAATCAGCCCCAGCATTTT
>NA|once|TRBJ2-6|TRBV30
CAWSVWSSGANVLTF
TGTGCCTGGAGTGTTTGGAGCTCTGGGGCCAACGTCCTGACTTTC
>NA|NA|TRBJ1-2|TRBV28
CASSPGYYGYTF
TGTGCCAGCAGTCCAGGCTACTATGGCTACACCTTC
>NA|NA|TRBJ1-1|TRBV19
CASSTGALLMNTEAFF
TGTGCCAGTAGTACGGGTGCCCTCCTTATGAACACTGAAGCTTTCTTT
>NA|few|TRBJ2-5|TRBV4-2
CASSPGTSLTETQYF
TGTGCCAGCAGCCCCGGGACTTCTCTAACGGAGACCCAGTACTTC
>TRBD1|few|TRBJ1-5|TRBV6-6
CASSYTGGKDQPQHF
TGTGCCAGCAGTTACACAGGGGGTAAAGATCAGCCCCAGCATTTT
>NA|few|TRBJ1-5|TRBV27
CASSPHRVAQPQHF
TGTGCCAGCAGTCCTCACAGGGTTGCTCAGCCCCAGCATTTT
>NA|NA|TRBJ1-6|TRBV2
CASRPEGLSPLHF
TGTGCCAGCAGACCGGAGGGGCTGTCACCCCTCCACTTT
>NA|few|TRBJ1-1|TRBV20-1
CSATGDTEAFF
TGCAGTGCTACAGGGGACACTGAAGCTTTCTTT
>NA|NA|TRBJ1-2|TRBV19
CASSIGEGKHTF
TGTGCCAGTAGTATAGGGGAGGGTAAACACACCTTC
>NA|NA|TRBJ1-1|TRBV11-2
CASSLDRQRAFF
TGTGCCAGCAGCTTAGATCGCCAGCGAGCTTTCTTT
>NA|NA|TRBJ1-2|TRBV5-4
CASSLQENYGYTF
TGTGCCAGCAGCTTGCAGGAAAACTATGGCTACACCTTC
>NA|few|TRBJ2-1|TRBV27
CASSPLTGGYNEQFF
TGTGCCAGCAGTCCCCTCACTGGCGGCTACAATGAGCAGTTCTTC
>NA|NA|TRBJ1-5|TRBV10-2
CATRQGGGGNQPQHF
TGCGCCACCAGGCAGGGAGGGGGGGGCAATCAGCCCCAGCATTTT
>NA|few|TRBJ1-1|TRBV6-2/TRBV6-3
CASSYGAANTEAFF
TGTGCCAGCAGTTACGGCGCGGCGAACACTGAAGCTTTCTTT
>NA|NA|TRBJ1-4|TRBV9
CASSGDGTSGNEKLFF
TGTGCCAGCAGCGGAGACGGGACAAGTGGAAATGAAAAACTGTTTTTT
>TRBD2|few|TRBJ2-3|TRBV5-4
CASSLAGGRADTQYF
TGTGCCAGCAGCTTGGCCGGCGGGAGGGCCGATACGCAGTATTTT
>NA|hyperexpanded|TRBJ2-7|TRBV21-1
CASSKAGTGGTEQYF
TGTGCCAGCAGCAAAGCTGGGACAGGGGGTACCGAGCAGTACTTC
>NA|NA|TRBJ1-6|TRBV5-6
CASSEDSNNSPLHF
TGTGCCAGCAGCGAGGACAGTAATAATTCACCCCTCCACTTT
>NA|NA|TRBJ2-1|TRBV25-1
CASSESWRGSSYNEQFF
TGTGCCAGCAGTGAATCTTGGCGGGGAAGCTCCTACAATGAGCAGTTCTTC
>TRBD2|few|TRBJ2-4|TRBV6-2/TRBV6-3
CASSYYHTSDIQYF
TGTGCCAGCAGTTATTACCATACTAGCGACATTCAGTACTTC
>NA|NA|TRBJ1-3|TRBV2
CASRSFSGNTIYF
TGTGCCAGCAGGTCCTTCTCTGGAAACACCATATATTTT
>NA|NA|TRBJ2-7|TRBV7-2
CASSIPTRREQYF
TGTGCCAGCAGCATACCAACTAGGCGCGAGCAGTACTTC
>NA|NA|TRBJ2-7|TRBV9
CASSEGNTYEQYF
TGTGCCAGCAGCGAGGGGAATACCTACGAGCAGTACTTC
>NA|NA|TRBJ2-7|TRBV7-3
CASSLTPTYEQYF
TGTGCCAGCAGCTTAACCCCTACCTACGAGCAGTACTTC
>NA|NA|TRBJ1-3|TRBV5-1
CASSLDGQRKGTIYF
TGCGCCAGCAGCTTGGATGGACAGAGGAAAGGCACCATATATTTT
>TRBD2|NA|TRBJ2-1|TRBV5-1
CASSGGLAAFDEQFF
TGCGCCAGCAGCGGGGGACTAGCGGCTTTCGATGAGCAGTTCTTC
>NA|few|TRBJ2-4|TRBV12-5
CASGPPLGGNIQYF
TGTGCTAGTGGCCCCCCGCTCGGGGGTAACATTCAGTACTTC
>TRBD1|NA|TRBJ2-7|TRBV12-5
CASGFGQGAGGEQYF
TGTGCTAGTGGTTTCGGTCAGGGGGCAGGAGGGGAGCAGTACTTC
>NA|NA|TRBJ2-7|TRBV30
CAWRAGQLYEQYF
TGTGCCTGGCGAGCAGGACAGTTGTACGAGCAGTACTTC
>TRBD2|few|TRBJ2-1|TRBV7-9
CASSFSGRGNNEQFF
TGTGCCAGCAGCTTTAGCGGGAGGGGAAACAATGAGCAGTTCTTC
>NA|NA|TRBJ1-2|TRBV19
CASSPTVVKSGYTF
TGTGCCAGTAGTCCTACTGTCGTTAAGAGTGGCTACACCTTC
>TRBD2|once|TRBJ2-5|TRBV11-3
CASSLYSGGGETQYF
TGTGCCAGCAGCTTATACTCGGGGGGTGGAGAGACCCAGTACTTC
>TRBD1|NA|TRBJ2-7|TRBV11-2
CASSLGDRSYEQYF
TGTGCCAGCAGCCTGGGGGACAGGAGTTACGAGCAGTACTTC
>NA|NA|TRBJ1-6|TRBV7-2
CASSPQNSPLHF
TGTGCCAGCAGCCCCCAAAATTCACCCCTCCACTTT
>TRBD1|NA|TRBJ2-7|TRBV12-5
CASGLAITGTGAGDEQYF
TGTGCTAGTGGTTTGGCAATAACCGGGACAGGGGCGGGTGACGAGCAGTACTTC
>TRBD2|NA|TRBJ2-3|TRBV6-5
CASSYTSGGAADTQYF
TGTGCCAGCAGTTACACCAGCGGGGGGGCCGCGGATACGCAGTATTTT
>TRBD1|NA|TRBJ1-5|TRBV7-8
CASSLIGGQVSNQPQHF
TGTGCCAGCAGCTTGATTGGGGGACAGGTTAGCAATCAGCCCCAGCATTTT
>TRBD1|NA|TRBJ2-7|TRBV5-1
CASSLGDRSSYEQYF
TGCGCCAGCAGCCTGGGGGACAGGAGCTCCTACGAGCAGTACTTC
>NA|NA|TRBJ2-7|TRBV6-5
CASGENRAPYEQYF
TGTGCCAGCGGGGAGAACAGGGCCCCCTACGAGCAGTACTTC
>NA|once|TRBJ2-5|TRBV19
CASSSPSETQYF
TGTGCCAGTAGTTCCCCGTCTGAGACCCAGTACTTC
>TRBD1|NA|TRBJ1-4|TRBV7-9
CASSAGQGNEKLFF
TGTGCCAGCAGCGCAGGACAGGGTAATGAAAAACTGTTTTTT
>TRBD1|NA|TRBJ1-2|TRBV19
CASSILEGAANYGYTF
TGTGCCAGTAGTATACTGGAGGGGGCCGCTAACTATGGCTACACCTTC
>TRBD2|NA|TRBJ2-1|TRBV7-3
CASSLRANRDYYNEQFF
TGTGCCAGCAGCTTAAGGGCAAACCGGGACTACTACAATGAGCAGTTCTTC
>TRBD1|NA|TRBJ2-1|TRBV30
CAWRLGTGQFF
TGTGCCTGGAGACTGGGGACAGGGCAGTTCTTC